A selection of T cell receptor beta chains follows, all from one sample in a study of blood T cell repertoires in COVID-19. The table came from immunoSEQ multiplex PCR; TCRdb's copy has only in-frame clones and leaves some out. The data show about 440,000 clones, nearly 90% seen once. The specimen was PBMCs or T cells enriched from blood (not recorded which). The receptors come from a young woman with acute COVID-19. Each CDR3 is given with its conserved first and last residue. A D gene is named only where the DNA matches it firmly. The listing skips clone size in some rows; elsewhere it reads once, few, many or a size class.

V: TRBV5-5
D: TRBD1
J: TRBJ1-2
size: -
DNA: TGTGCCAGCAGCCCACAGGGGAAAAGTGGCTACACCTTC
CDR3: CASSPQGKSGYTF

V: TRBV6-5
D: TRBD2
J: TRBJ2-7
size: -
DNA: TGTGCCAGCAGTCCCCGGGACTATCCCTACGAGCAGTACTTC
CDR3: CASSPRDYPYEQYF

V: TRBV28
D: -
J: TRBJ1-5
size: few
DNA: TGTGCCAGCAGTTTAGACAACAATCAGCCCCAGCATTTT
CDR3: CASSLDNNQPQHF

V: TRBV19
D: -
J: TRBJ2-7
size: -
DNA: TGTGCCAGTAGTATAAAAGAGACAAGGTCGGAGCAGTACTTC
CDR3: CASSIKETRSEQYF

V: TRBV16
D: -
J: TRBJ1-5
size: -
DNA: TGTGCCAGCAGCCAACTAAACAATCAGCCCCAGCATTTT
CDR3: CASSQLNNQPQHF

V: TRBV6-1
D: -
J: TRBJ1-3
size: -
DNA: TGTGCCAGCAGTGAAAGGGGCTCTGGAAACACCATATATTTT
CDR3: CASSERGSGNTIYF

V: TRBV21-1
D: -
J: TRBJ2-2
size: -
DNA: TGTGCCAGCAGCATAATAAGCGGGACGGGGCGGAACACCGGGGAGCTGTTTTTT
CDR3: CASSIISGTGRNTGELFF

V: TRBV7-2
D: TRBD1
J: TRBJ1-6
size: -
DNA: TGTGCCAGCAGCTTGGGGACAGCTAATAATTCACCCCTCCACTTT
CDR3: CASSLGTANNSPLHF

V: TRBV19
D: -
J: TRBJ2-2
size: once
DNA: TGTGCCAGTAGTATAGTAGGGGCCGGGGAGCTGTTTTTT
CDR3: CASSIVGAGELFF

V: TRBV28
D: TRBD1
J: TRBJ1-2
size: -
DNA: TGTGCCAGCAATAAACCTCAGGGGGCGGACTATGGCTACACCTTC
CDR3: CASNKPQGADYGYTF

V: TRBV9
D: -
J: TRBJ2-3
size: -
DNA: TGTGCCAGCAGCGTAGAGTGGTGGAGTAGCACAGATACGCAGTATTTT
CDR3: CASSVEWWSSTDTQYF

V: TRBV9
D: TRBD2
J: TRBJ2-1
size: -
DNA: TGTGCCAGCAGCGGACGGACTAGCGGGAGGGCCAATGAGCAGTTCTTC
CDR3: CASSGRTSGRANEQFF

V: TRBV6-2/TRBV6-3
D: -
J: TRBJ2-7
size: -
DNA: TGTGCCAGCAGTTCCAGGAGGAACGAGCAGTACTTC
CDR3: CASSSRRNEQYF

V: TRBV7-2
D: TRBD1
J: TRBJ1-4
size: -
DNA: TGTGCCAGCAGCGTGGGACAGCCGGGGAGAAAACTGTTTTTT
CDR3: CASSVGQPGRKLFF

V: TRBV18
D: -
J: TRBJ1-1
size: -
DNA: TGTGCCAGCTCACCACGGGATTGGGGAGGAGCTTTCTTT
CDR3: CASSPRDWGGAFF

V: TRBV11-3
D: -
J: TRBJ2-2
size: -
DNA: TGTGCCAGCAGCAATAGGGGGAGAGGGTACCCCGGGGAGCTGTTTTTT
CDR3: CASSNRGRGYPGELFF

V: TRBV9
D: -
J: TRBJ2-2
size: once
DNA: TGTGCCAGCAGCGTAGCTGTTCTGGCGGGCCTTAACACCGGGGAGCTGTTTTTT
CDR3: CASSVAVLAGLNTGELFF

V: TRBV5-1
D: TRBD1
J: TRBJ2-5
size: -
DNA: TGCGCCAGCAGCCCCGGGACAGGGGAGAGAGAGACCCAGTACTTC
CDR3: CASSPGTGERETQYF

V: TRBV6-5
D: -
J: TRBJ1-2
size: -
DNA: TGTGCCAGCAGTTACGCGGCGAATCTCCACTATGGCTACACCTTC
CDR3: CASSYAANLHYGYTF

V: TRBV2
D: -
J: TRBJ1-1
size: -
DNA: TGTGCCAGCAGTGAACTCAGGGGCGCTCGGACTGAAGCTTTCTTT
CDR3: CASSELRGARTEAFF

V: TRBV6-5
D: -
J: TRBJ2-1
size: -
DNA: TGTGCCAGCAGTTACCCAGGCCCCGGGCAGTTCTTC
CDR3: CASSYPGPGQFF

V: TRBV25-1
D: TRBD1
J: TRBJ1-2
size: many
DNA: TGTGCCAGCGGTGGGACAGGGGGCAGATATGGCTACACCTTC
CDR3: CASGGTGGRYGYTF

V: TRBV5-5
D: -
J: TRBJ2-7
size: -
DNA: TGTGCCAGCAGCCCCAGCTCCTACGAGCAGTACTTC
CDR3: CASSPSSYEQYF

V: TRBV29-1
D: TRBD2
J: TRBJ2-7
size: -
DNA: TGCAGCGTTTCTAGCGGGAGATACGAGCAGTACTTC
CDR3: CSVSSGRYEQYF

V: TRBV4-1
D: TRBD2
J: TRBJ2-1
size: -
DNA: TGCGCCAGCAGCCAAGGGGCCCTAGCGGGGGGGGAAGAGCAGTTCTTC
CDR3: CASSQGALAGGEEQFF

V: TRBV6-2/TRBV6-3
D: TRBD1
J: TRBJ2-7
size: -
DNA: TGTGCCAGCAGCTCGGGACAGCTCATCTCCTACGAGCAGTACTTC
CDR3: CASSSGQLISYEQYF

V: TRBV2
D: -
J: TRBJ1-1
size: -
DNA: TGTGCCAGCAGTGTAGGGAGGGGGACTGAAGCTTTCTTT
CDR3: CASSVGRGTEAFF

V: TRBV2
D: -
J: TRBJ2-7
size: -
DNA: TGTGCCAGCAGTGCAGGACAGCCTACCTACGAGCAGTACTTC
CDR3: CASSAGQPTYEQYF

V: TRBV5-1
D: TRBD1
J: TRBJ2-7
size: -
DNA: TGCGCCAGCAGCTTGGCGGGACAGGGTCAACGCAACTACGAGCAGTACTTC
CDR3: CASSLAGQGQRNYEQYF

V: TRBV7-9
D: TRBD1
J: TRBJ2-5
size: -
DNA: TGTGCCAGCAGCTCACCGACAGGGTCGGAGACCCAGTACTTC
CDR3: CASSSPTGSETQYF

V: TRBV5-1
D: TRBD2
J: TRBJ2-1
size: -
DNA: TGCGCCAGCAGCTTGGCCCTGCTAGCGGGAGGGAACAATGAGCAGTTCTTC
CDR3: CASSLALLAGGNNEQFF

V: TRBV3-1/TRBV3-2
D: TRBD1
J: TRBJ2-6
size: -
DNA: TGTGCCAGCAGCCAAGATCAGGGGACAGCGACGCAGAACGGGGCCGGATCTGGGGCCAACGTCCTGACTTTC
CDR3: CASSQDQGTATQNGAGSGANVLTF

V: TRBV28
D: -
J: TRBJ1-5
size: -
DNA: TGTGCCAGTTGTGGGCCCAATCAGCCCCAGCATTTT
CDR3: CASCGPNQPQHF

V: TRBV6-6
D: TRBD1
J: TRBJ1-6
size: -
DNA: TGTGCCAGCAGCAAAAGGGGACAGGGGGATTCACCCCTCCACTTT
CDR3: CASSKRGQGDSPLHF

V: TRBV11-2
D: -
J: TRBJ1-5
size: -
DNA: TGTGCCAGCAGCTCGGGCAGGGTAAATCAGCCCCAGCATTTT
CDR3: CASSSGRVNQPQHF

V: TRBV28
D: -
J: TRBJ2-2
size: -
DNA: TGTGCCAGCAGTCCCTACACCGGGGAGCTGTTTTTT
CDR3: CASSPYTGELFF

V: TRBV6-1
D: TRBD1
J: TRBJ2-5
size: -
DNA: TGTGCCAGCAGTGAATTCGACAGGGCGAAGACCCAGTACTTC
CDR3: CASSEFDRAKTQYF

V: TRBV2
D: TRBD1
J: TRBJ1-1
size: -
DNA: TGTGCCAGCAGTCAACAGGGGGCCTGGAACACTGAAGCTTTCTTT
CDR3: CASSQQGAWNTEAFF

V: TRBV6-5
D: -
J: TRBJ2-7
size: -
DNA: TGTGCCAGCAGTTATGGGGACACCGTCCAGGAGCAGTACTTC
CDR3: CASSYGDTVQEQYF

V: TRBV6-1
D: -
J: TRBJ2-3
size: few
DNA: TGTGCCAGCAGTGAAGCGCCGGGTGGTACGCAGTATTTT
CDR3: CASSEAPGGTQYF

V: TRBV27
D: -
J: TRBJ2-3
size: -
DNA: TGTGCCAGCAGTTTACTTACTATACAGGGAGTTACGCAGTATTTT
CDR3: CASSLLTIQGVTQYF

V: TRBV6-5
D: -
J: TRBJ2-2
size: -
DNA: TGTGCCAGCATCGCGGCAGGGGGGATCGGGGAGCTGTTTTTT
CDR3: CASIAAGGIGELFF

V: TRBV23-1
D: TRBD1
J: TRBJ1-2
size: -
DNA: TGCGCCAGCCCGGACAGGGCCCAGGACTACACCTTC
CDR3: CASPDRAQDYTF

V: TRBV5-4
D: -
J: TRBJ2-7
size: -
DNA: TGTGCCAGCAGCCGTGGACAGTCCTACGAGCAGTACTTC
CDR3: CASSRGQSYEQYF

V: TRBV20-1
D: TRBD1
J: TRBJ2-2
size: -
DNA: TGCAGGGACAGGTATACCGGGGAGCTGTTTTTT
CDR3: CRDRYTGELFF

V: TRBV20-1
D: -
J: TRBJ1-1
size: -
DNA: TGCAGTGCTGCAGGCCCATCGCGAGCTTTCTTT
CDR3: CSAAGPSRAFF

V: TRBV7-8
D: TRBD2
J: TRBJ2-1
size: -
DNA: TGTGCCAGCAGCTTAAGCGGGGATGACTACAATGAGCAGTTCTTC
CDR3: CASSLSGDDYNEQFF

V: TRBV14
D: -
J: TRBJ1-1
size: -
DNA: TGTGCCAGCAGCCCGGGGAGGTCGCACACTGAAGCTTTCTTT
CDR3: CASSPGRSHTEAFF

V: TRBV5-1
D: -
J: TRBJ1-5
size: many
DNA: TGCGCCAGCAGCTTGGACAGTAATCAGCCCCAGCATTTT
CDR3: CASSLDSNQPQHF

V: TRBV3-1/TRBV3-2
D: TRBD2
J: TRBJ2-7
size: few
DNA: TGTGCCAGCAGCCCCTTCCTTACTAGCGAGACCTCCGAGCAGTACTTC
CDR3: CASSPFLTSETSEQYF

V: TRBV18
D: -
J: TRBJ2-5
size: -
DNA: TGTGCCAGCTCATCTGGACAGAAAGAGACCCAGTACTTC
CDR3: CASSSGQKETQYF

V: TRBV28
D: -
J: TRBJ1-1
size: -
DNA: TGTGCCAGCAGTTTGTTTGACAGGACTGAAGCTTTCTTT
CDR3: CASSLFDRTEAFF

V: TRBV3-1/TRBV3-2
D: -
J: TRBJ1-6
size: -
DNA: TGTGCCAGCAGCCAAGCGGGGTACAATTCACCCCTCCACTTT
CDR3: CASSQAGYNSPLHF

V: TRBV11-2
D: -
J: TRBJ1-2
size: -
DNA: TGTGCCAGCAGCTTAACGGGGTTTGACTATGGCTACACCTTC
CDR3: CASSLTGFDYGYTF